The rows below give T cell receptor beta chains drawn from one sample of a study of blood T cell repertoires in COVID-19. Libraries were prepared by immunoSEQ multiplex PCR; TCRdb keeps only in-frame clonotypes and omits some of them. The table includes around 150,000 clones, approximately 80% detected once. What was sequenced was peripheral blood. These TCRs come from a woman aged 45-60 years with acute or convalescent COVID-19. The CDR3 runs from the conserved cysteine through the conserved F or W. The order of the fields is V gene, CDR3 length, clone size, J gene, D gene, CDR3 DNA, CDR3 protein. D genes are given only for firm matches. Clone size is stated in some rows and not others, as once, few, many or a class when expanded.

>TRBV29-1|10|NA|TRBJ1-1|TRBD1
TGCAGCGCTAGACAGGGGGAAGCTTTCTTT
CSARQGEAFF
>TRBV4-2|16|NA|TRBJ2-2|NA
TGTGCCAGCAGCCAAGCAGGGATGATGGGAACCGGGGAGCTGTTTTTT
CASSQAGMMGTGELFF
>TRBV7-2|15|NA|TRBJ2-7|TRBD2
TGTGCCAGCAGCCCGAGGGGCGGGGGGATAATCGAGCAGTACTTC
CASSPRGGGIIEQYF
>TRBV6-5|11|NA|TRBJ1-1|NA
TGTGCCAGCATGGCGACTTTCGAAGCTTTCTTT
CASMATFEAFF
>TRBV6-2/TRBV6-3|14|NA|TRBJ1-1|TRBD1
TGTGCCAGCAGTTGGGACAGGCAACGCGCTGAAGCTTTCTTT
CASSWDRQRAEAFF
>TRBV19|15|NA|TRBJ1-1|NA
TGTGCCAGTACTTCCCAGGTGGGGGGAGGCACTGAAGCTTTCTTT
CASTSQVGGGTEAFF
>TRBV3-1/TRBV3-2|14|NA|TRBJ2-5|TRBD2
TGTGCCAGCAGCCGACTAGCCTCAGGGGAGACCCAGTACTTC
CASSRLASGETQYF
>TRBV18|13|NA|TRBJ1-1|NA
TGTGCCAGCTCACCACGAGGGAACACTGAAGCTTTCTTT
CASSPRGNTEAFF
>TRBV14|15|NA|TRBJ2-5|NA
TGTGCCAGCAGCCTGGGATTCAGGGCCCAAGAGACCCAGTACTTC
CASSLGFRAQETQYF
>TRBV6-6|16|once|TRBJ1-6|NA
TGTGCCAGCAGTTACTCGGTCCAGGGCGCTAATTCACCCCTCCACTTT
CASSYSVQGANSPLHF
>TRBV6-5|15|NA|TRBJ1-6|TRBD1
TGTGCCAGCAGTTACTCGCGGACAGGGAATTCACCCCTCCACTTT
CASSYSRTGNSPLHF
>TRBV27|15|NA|TRBJ2-2|TRBD1
TGTGCCAGCAGTTTTCTTGACAGGGTGGGCGGGGAGCTGTTTTTT
CASSFLDRVGGELFF
>TRBV7-9|16|NA|TRBJ2-5|TRBD2
TGTGCCAGCAGCCGGGACTACCTCTCCGTAGGAGAGACCCAGTACTTC
CASSRDYLSVGETQYF
>TRBV7-9|16|NA|TRBJ1-1|NA
TGTGCCAGCAGCCCCGACAGCGGGGGCATGAACACTGAAGCTTTCTTT
CASSPDSGGMNTEAFF
>TRBV10-3|24|many|TRBJ2-1|TRBD2
TGTGCCATCAAGAAAGCAACGGGACTAGCGGGGGGCCTGCTTTCGGTCGGTTCCTACAATGAGCAGTTCTTC
CAIKKATGLAGGLLSVGSYNEQFF
>TRBV4-2|14|NA|TRBJ1-1|NA
TGTGCCAGCAACTTGGCGGGGGGCTCCACTGAAGCTTTCTTT
CASNLAGGSTEAFF
>TRBV15|13|NA|TRBJ1-5|NA
TGTGCCACCAGCAGAGGAGACAGGATTCGACAGCATTTT
CATSRGDRIRQHF
>TRBV5-5|15|NA|TRBJ1-6|NA
TGTGCCAGCAGCTTGTGGCAGGGCGGAGATTCACCCCTCCACTTT
CASSLWQGGDSPLHF
>TRBV12-3/TRBV12-4|13|once|TRBJ1-5|NA
TGTGCCAGCAGTTTTTCGGGGGGGCAGCCCCAGCATTTT
CASSFSGGQPQHF
>TRBV19|14|once|TRBJ1-2|TRBD1
TGTGCCAGTAGTATGGGACAGGCGCCTTCTGGCTACACCTTC
CASSMGQAPSGYTF
>TRBV14|12|NA|TRBJ2-3|TRBD2
TGTGCCAGCAGCCCATCGGGGGGTACGCAGTATTTT
CASSPSGGTQYF
>TRBV27|15|NA|TRBJ1-5|TRBD1
TGTGCCAGCAGTTTAAATGCAGGGGGCATACAGCCCCAGCATTTT
CASSLNAGGIQPQHF
>TRBV6-5|14|NA|TRBJ1-4|TRBD1
TGTGCCAGCGGGTACCGGGACAGGAATGAAAAACTGTTTTTT
CASGYRDRNEKLFF
>TRBV3-1/TRBV3-2|11|NA|TRBJ1-4|NA
TGTGCCAGCAGCCAGGAGTGGAAACTGTTTTTT
CASSQEWKLFF
>TRBV4-3|15|NA|TRBJ1-2|NA
TGCGCCAGCAGCCAAGAGGCTGCGGGGGCGGGTGGCTACACCTTC
CASSQEAAGAGGYTF
>TRBV18|16|NA|TRBJ2-5|TRBD2
TGTGCCAGCTCACCCCCCGAGCGGGGGCTAAAAGAGACCCAGTACTTC
CASSPPERGLKETQYF
>TRBV9|14|NA|TRBJ1-2|NA
TGTGCCAGCAGCGTAAATCCTCAGGGGAAGAGCTACACCTTC
CASSVNPQGKSYTF
>TRBV6-5|14|NA|TRBJ1-1|NA
TGTGCCAGCACTAAGTCGGGGTCGGGCACTGAAGCTTTCTTT
CASTKSGSGTEAFF
>TRBV21-1|20|NA|TRBJ1-6|NA
TGTGCCAGCAGCAAAAGCTCGGGGACAGGGGGAGTCTCCTATAATTCACCCCTCCACTTT
CASSKSSGTGGVSYNSPLHF
>TRBV11-1|13|NA|TRBJ1-2|NA
TGTGCCAGCAGCCGCGATGCTAACTATGGCTACACCTTC
CASSRDANYGYTF
>TRBV28|16|NA|TRBJ1-3|TRBD1
TGTGCCAGCAGTGCACCCCGGGACAGCTCTGGAAACACCATATATTTT
CASSAPRDSSGNTIYF
>TRBV28|14|NA|TRBJ2-7|TRBD1
TGTGCCAGCAGTAACCCGGGACAGGGGTACGAGCAGTACTTC
CASSNPGQGYEQYF
>TRBV3-1/TRBV3-2|14|NA|TRBJ1-2|NA
TGTGCCAGCAGCCAAGCGGTGGCAGGGCGAGGCTACACCTTC
CASSQAVAGRGYTF
>TRBV25-1|16|NA|TRBJ1-4|NA
TGTGCCAGCAGTTTGGACCAGACAGGTTATGCTGAAAAACTGTTTTTT
CASSLDQTGYAEKLFF
>TRBV3-1/TRBV3-2|16|NA|TRBJ2-3|NA
TGTGCCAGCAGCCAACGCGTTGCCGGGGGAACAGATACGCAGTATTTT
CASSQRVAGGTDTQYF
>TRBV9|16|once|TRBJ2-3|TRBD2
TGTGCCAGCAGCGTAGTGTCGGGGGGGCTCACAGATACGCAGTATTTT
CASSVVSGGLTDTQYF
>TRBV19|14|NA|TRBJ2-5|TRBD1
TGTGCCAGTAGCCTCGGACAGGGGGTAGAGACCCAGTACTTC
CASSLGQGVETQYF
>TRBV5-4|15|NA|TRBJ2-3|TRBD2
TGTGCCAGCAGCTCGAGCGGGGGGGATATAGATACGCAGTATTTT
CASSSSGGDIDTQYF
>TRBV7-6|17|NA|TRBJ1-2|TRBD1
TGTGCCAGCAGCTTATCCGGGACAGGGGGCTCGGGCTATGGCTACACCTTC
CASSLSGTGGSGYGYTF
>TRBV18|15|NA|TRBJ2-7|NA
TGTGCCAGCTCACCTCCCGGAAGGAGCTCCTACGAGCAGTACTTC
CASSPPGRSSYEQYF
>TRBV11-3|14|few|TRBJ2-7|TRBD2
TGTGCCAGCAGCTTGGGAGGGAGCTCCTACGAGCAGTACTTC
CASSLGGSSYEQYF
>TRBV5-1|17|few|TRBJ2-7|TRBD2
TGCGCCAGCAGCTTGGGGGCTAGCGGGGGACTAAGCTACGAGCAGTACTTC
CASSLGASGGLSYEQYF
>TRBV19|14|few|TRBJ2-2|TRBD1
TGTGCCAGTACGGACAGGGGGCTCACCGGGGAGCTGTTTTTT
CASTDRGLTGELFF
>TRBV5-1|16|NA|TRBJ2-7|NA
TGCGCCAGCAGCTCGCAACCTACGACAGGTTCCTACGAGCAGTACTTC
CASSSQPTTGSYEQYF
>TRBV15|15|NA|TRBJ2-7|NA
TGTGCCACCAGCGTGAACCGGGAACCCCTCTACGAGCAGTACTTC
CATSVNREPLYEQYF
>TRBV19|14|NA|TRBJ1-4|TRBD1
TGTGCCAGGATGTGGGGACAGGGACATGAAAAACTGTTTTTT
CARMWGQGHEKLFF
>TRBV7-2|14|NA|TRBJ2-7|NA
TGTGCCAGCAGCTCCCAGGGCGGTCCCTACGAGCAGTACTTC
CASSSQGGPYEQYF
>TRBV6-1|17|NA|TRBJ1-5|TRBD1
TGTGCCAGCAGTGAAGCGGTTGGGACAGGTAGCAATCAGCCCCAGCATTTT
CASSEAVGTGSNQPQHF
>TRBV19|15|NA|TRBJ1-1|TRBD1
TGTGCCAGTAGTACCACAGGGGGCATAAGGACTGAAGCTTTCTTT
CASSTTGGIRTEAFF
>TRBV19|15|NA|TRBJ1-2|NA
TGTGCCAGTAGCCGGGTCCCCAGGGGTAACTATGGCTACACCTTC
CASSRVPRGNYGYTF
>TRBV11-3|14|NA|TRBJ2-1|TRBD1
TGTGCCAGCAGCCCTACAGGGGACTACAATGAGCAGTTCTTC
CASSPTGDYNEQFF
>TRBV9|15|NA|TRBJ1-2|NA
TGTGCCAGCAGCGTAGCACCGGACTTTGGTTATGGCTACACCTTC
CASSVAPDFGYGYTF
>TRBV28|15|NA|TRBJ1-1|NA
TGTGCCAGCAGTTCCTTCACAGAGTTGAACACTGAAGCTTTCTTT
CASSSFTELNTEAFF
>TRBV23-1|17|NA|TRBJ2-5|NA
TGCGCCAGCAGTCCATCCCGGCACAGAAAGTACCAAGAGACCCAGTACTTC
CASSPSRHRKYQETQYF
>TRBV18|14|NA|TRBJ2-1|TRBD1
TGTGCCAGCAACCGGAGGGACAGGGACAATGAGCAGTTCTTC
CASNRRDRDNEQFF
>TRBV4-3|15|NA|TRBJ1-2|NA
TGCGCCAGCAGCCAAGATGCGCAGGGACTGCGCGGCTACACCTTC
CASSQDAQGLRGYTF
>TRBV6-5|14|NA|TRBJ2-7|NA
TGTGCCAGCAGTTCGGCTGCAGGGTTGGACGAGCAGTACTTC
CASSSAAGLDEQYF